Below are 21 T cell receptor beta chains sequenced from a single sample in a study of response to subunit inactivated influenza vaccine. TCRdb analysed the RT-PCR reads with MiXCR anew, one entry per CDR3 protein. The table lists some 520,000 distinct CDR3 sequences, about 15% of them singletons. The material was CD4+ T cells sorted from PBMCs, obtained 23 months after vaccination. The receptors shown here come from a man between 45 and 75 years old who received an inactivated influenza vaccine.

This chain joins TRBV6-2 or TRBV6-3 and TRBJ2-2, with 8 bases matching TRBD2. The CDR3 sequence is 18 residues long. Germline CDR1 MNHEY, CDR2 SVGEGT. Losses at the gene ends were 5 bases for V and 0 bases for J; bases not matched to a gene: 11. Here the CDR3 DNA reads TGTGCCAGCAGTCGCCCGCTATACGGGAGGGCGAACACCGGGGAGCTGTTTTTT. Its translation is CASSRPLYGRANTGELFF.

This clonotype came up a few times. The chain carries TRBV6-5 and TRBJ2-1, with a tentative D call TRBD1 (5 bases). The germline CDR1 and CDR2 sequences are MNHEY and SVGAGI. Trimming removed 4 bases at V and 0 bases at J, with 13 bases between. This CDR3 comprises 16 residues. The CDR3 is CASSWGSLSSYNEQFF. The CDR3 region has the DNA TGTGCCAGCAGTTGGGGCAGCCTAAGCTCCTACAATGAGCAGTTCTTC.

The rearrangement joins TRBV19 to TRBJ2-1; 10 bases are a match to TRBD2. This CDR3 contains 19 residues. The trim removed 0 bases at V and 6 bases at J, leaving 14 bases unmatched. The V gene's germline CDR1 is LNHDA and CDR2 SQIVND (reference sequence). DNA of the CDR3: TGTGCCAGTAGTATAGAGGGGGGGCACGCTAGCGGGAGTTTCAATGAGCAGTTCTTC. This codes for CASSIEGGHASGSFNEQFF.

Remarks on this clonotype: With only one base between it and a far larger clone, this is likely a read error. The V and J genes are TRBV3-1 and TRBJ1-1; D unresolved. Germline loops: CDR1 LGHDT, CDR2 YNNKEL (reference sequence). This CDR3 is built from 13 residues. CDR3 residues: CVSSQGRNTEAFF. Here the CDR3 DNA reads TGTGTCAGCAGCCAAGGAAGGAACACTGAAGCTTTCTTT.

The chain couples TRBV3-1 to TRBJ1-4, with D hard to call. Per germline, CDR1 LGHDT and CDR2 YNNKEL (reference sequence). The V end lost 4 bases, the J end lost 7 bases, and 13 bases lay between the germline ends. There are 14 residues in the CDR3. CDR3 protein: CASSLQSGVEKLFF. In DNA form, the CDR3 reads TGTGCCAGCAGCCTCCAGTCAGGAGTTGAAAAACTGTTTTTT.

This clonotype was counted between two and nine times. This chain links TRBV5-1 with TRBJ1-1; D gene ambiguous. This CDR3 has 14 amino acids. Trimming cost V 2 bases and J 1 base, with 9 bases left between them. Looked up from germline, CDR1 is SGHRS and CDR2 is YFSETQ. The CDR3: CASSFGRENTEAFF. The CDR3 nucleotides read TGCGCCAGCAGCTTCGGCAGAGAGAACACTGAAGCTTTCTTT.

This clonotype was counted a few times. J is TRBJ2-7 and V is TRBV7-8, with D maybe TRBD2 (6 bases). CDR1 is SGHVS and CDR2 is FQNEAQ in the germline V gene. V was shortened by 5 bases and J by 2 bases, with 16 bases between the two germline ends. This CDR3 has 15 residues. Here the CDR3 reads CASSATGLTTYEQYF. The CDR3 nucleotides are TGTGCCAGCAGCGCGACCGGACTAACCACCTACGAGCAGTACTTC.

This chain links TRBV6-5 with TRBJ1-6, with 10 nucleotides matching TRBD1. Losses at the gene ends were 2 bases for V and 7 bases for J; bases not matched to a gene: 2. This CDR3 spans 15 amino acids. Germline-derived CDR1 and CDR2 are MNHEY and SVGAGI. CDR3 amino acids: CASSYGTGANSPLHF. CDR3 DNA sequence: TGTGCCAGCAGTTACGGGACAGGGGCCAATTCACCCCTCCACTTT.

The chain employs TRBV2 and TRBJ2-3, with a tentative D call TRBD1 (5 bases). The CDR3 extends over 14 amino acids. V lost 4 bases and J 2 bases, leaving 10 bases between the germline ends. Per germline, CDR1 SNHLY and CDR2 FYNNEI. The CDR3 DNA follows: TGTGCCAGCAGTGGTCAGGGCCTCACAGATACGCAGTATTTT. It encodes CASSGQGLTDTQYF.

In this sample, this clonotype turned up many times. This chain's CDR3 is CASSPWRGPPYEQYF. CDR3 coding DNA: TGTGCCAGCAGCCCCTGGCGGGGGCCACCCTACGAGCAGTACTTC. The rearrangement joins TRBV12-3 or TRBV12-4 to TRBJ2-7; the D gene is possibly TRBD2 (7 bases). Trimming left V 6 bases short and J 2 bases short, with 17 bases between. The CDR3 runs 15 residues.

The rearrangement links TRBV5-6 to TRBJ1-5; 8 bases align to TRBD1. CDR3 length: 15 residues. The J segment lost 1 base and the V segment lost 4 bases, leaving 4 bases of the junction unmatched. Germline CDR1 and CDR2: SGHDT and YYEEEE. This CDR3 is CASSRQGISNQPQHF. DNA of the CDR3: TGTGCCAGCAGCCGACAGGGGATAAGCAATCAGCCCCAGCATTTT.

The rearrangement uses TRBV28 and TRBJ2-1; TRBD2 matches at 10 bases. CDR1 is MDHEN, CDR2 SYDVKM, per germline. J was trimmed by 4 bases and V by 3 bases; bases with no gene match: 12. The CDR3 is 18 residues long. CDR3 residues: CASSFTASGGLYYNEQFF. The CDR3 nucleotides are TGTGCCAGCAGTTTCACGGCTAGCGGGGGCCTATATTACAATGAGCAGTTCTTC. Together with reference TRBV28 and TRBJ2-1, the CDR3 gives the full variable domain: DVKVTQSSRYLVKRTGEKVFLECVQDMDHENMFWYRQDPGLGLRLIYFSYDVKMKEKGDIPEGYSVSREKKERFSLILESASTNQTSMYLCASSFTASGGLYYNEQFFGPGTRLTVL.

This clonotype was seen a few times. This chain uses TRBV12-3 or TRBV12-4 with TRBJ1-2; D might be TRBD1 (5 bases). With 5 bases removed from V and 7 bases from J, the gap between germline ends came to 17 bases. The CDR3 is made up of 14 amino acids. The CDR3 loop is CASSQQVASPGYTF. In DNA form, the CDR3 reads TGTGCCAGCAGTCAACAGGTGGCTAGTCCTGGCTACACCTTC.

There are a few counts of this clonotype. The chain recombines TRBV5-1 with TRBJ2-1; 11 bases line up with TRBD1. Germline CDR1 and CDR2: SGHRS and YFSETQ. This CDR3 is built from 15 residues. V was clipped by 3 bases and J by 3 bases; unmatched bases: 2. CDR3 sequence (DNA): TGCGCCAGCAGCTCGGGGACAGGGGGCTACAATGAGCAGTTCTTC. Translation: CASSSGTGGYNEQFF.

The rearrangement joins TRBV9 to TRBJ2-1, with 8 bases matching TRBD2. CDR1 and CDR2 from the germline V gene are SGDLS and YYNGEE. V shed 0 bases and J 3 bases; nucleotides not matched to a gene: 8. The CDR3 covers 17 residues. The CDR3 reads CASSVGQAGVVYNEQFF. The CDR3 region has the DNA TGTGCCAGCAGCGTAGGCCAAGCGGGAGTGGTCTACAATGAGCAGTTCTTC.

The gene calls are TRBV7-9 and TRBJ2-2, with 9 bases matching TRBD1. CDR1 SEHNR and CDR2 FQNEAQ come from the germline V gene (reference sequence). The CDR3 runs to 17 residues. V lost 5 bases and J lost 1; bases outside the gene matches: 8. DNA for the CDR3: TGTGCCAGCAGCCCAGCTCCGGGACAGGGGAACACCGGGGAGCTGTTTTTT. Translated, it gives CASSPAPGQGNTGELFF.

J is TRBJ1-6 and V is TRBV7-9, with 11 bases lining up with TRBD1. This CDR3 has 16 amino acids. Germline-derived CDR1 and CDR2 are SEHNR and FQNEAQ (reference sequence). The junction had 7 bases not matched to a gene; V was cut back by 5 bases and J by 7 bases. CDR3: CASSPRTGGWNSPLHF. The CDR3 DNA reads as TGTGCCAGCAGCCCGAGGACAGGGGGCTGGAATTCACCCCTCCACTTT.

This clonotype came up a few times. CDR3 DNA: TGTGCCAGCAGCCCCGGGACTAGCGGGGGCACCTACGAGCAGTACTTC. This gives the protein CASSPGTSGGTYEQYF. The chain carries TRBV11-2 and TRBJ2-7; TRBD2 aligns across 14 bases. Germline-derived CDR1 and CDR2 are SGHAT and FQNNGV. Trimming took 5 bases from V and 2 from J; bases not matched to a gene: 5. The length of the CDR3 is 16 residues.

This clonotype was detected once. The genes are TRBV10-3 and TRBJ2-1; 13 nucleotides agree with TRBD2. With V trimmed by 7 bases and J by 6 bases, 3 bases remained unmatched. This CDR3 contains 14 residues. Per germline, CDR1 ENHRY and CDR2 SYGVKD. CDR3 loop: CAITTSGRVNEQFF. The CDR3 DNA is TGTGCCATCACCACTAGCGGGAGGGTCAATGAGCAGTTCTTC.

This clonotype was recorded a few times. This chain links TRBV7-2 with TRBJ2-7, with 7 bases fitting TRBD2. The V and J ends lost 5 bases and 3 bases, in that order; junction bases with no gene match: 10. Germline CDR1 and CDR2: SGHTA and FQGNSA. The CDR3 consists of 15 residues. Here the CDR3 reads CASSHDGAGFYEQYF. CDR3 in DNA: TGTGCCAGCAGCCATGATGGAGCGGGATTCTACGAGCAGTACTTC.

This chain links TRBV7-9 with TRBJ1-1; D uncertain. This CDR3 is built from 14 residues. V was trimmed by 1 base and J by 1 base, leaving 7 bases between them. Germline V gene data show CDR1 as SEHNR and CDR2 as FQNEAQ (reference sequence). Here the CDR3 reads CASSLGDQNTEAFF. CDR3 DNA sequence: TGTGCCAGCAGCTTAGGAGATCAGAACACTGAAGCTTTCTTT.